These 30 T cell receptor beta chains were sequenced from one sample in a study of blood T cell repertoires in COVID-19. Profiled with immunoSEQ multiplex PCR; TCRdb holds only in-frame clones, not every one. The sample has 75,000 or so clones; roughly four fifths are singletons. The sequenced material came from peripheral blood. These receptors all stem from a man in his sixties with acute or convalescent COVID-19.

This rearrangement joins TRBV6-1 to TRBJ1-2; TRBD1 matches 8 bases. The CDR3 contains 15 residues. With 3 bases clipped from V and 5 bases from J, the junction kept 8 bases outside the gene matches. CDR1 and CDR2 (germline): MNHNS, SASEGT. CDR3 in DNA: TGTGCCAGCAGTGATAGCAGGGGGCGTTGGTATGGCTACACCTTC. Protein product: CASSDSRGRWYGYTF.

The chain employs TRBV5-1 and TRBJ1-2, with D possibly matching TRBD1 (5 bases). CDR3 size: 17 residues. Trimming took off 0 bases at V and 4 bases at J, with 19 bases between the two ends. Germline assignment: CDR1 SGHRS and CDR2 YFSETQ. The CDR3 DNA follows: TGCGCCAGCAGCTTGGCTGGCAGGCCCCGAAGGGGCTATGGCTACACCTTC. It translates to CASSLAGRPRRGYGYTF. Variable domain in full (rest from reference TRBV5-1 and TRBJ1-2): KAGVTQTPRYLIKTRGQQVTLSCSPISGHRSVSWYQQTPGQGLQFLFEYFSETQRNKGNFPGRFSGRQFSNSRSEMNVSTLELGDSALYLCASSLAGRPRRGYGYTFGSGTRLTVV.

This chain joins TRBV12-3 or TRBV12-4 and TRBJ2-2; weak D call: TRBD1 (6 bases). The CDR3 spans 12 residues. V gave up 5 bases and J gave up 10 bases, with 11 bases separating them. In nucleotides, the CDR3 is TGTGCCAGCAGTCCGGGACAAAAGGAGCTGTTTTTT. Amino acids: CASSPGQKELFF.

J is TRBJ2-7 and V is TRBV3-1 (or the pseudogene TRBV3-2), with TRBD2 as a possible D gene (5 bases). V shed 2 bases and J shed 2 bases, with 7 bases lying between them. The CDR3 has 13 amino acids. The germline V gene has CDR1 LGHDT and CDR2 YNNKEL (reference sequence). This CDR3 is CASSQFGAYEQYF. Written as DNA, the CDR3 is TGTGCCAGCAGCCAATTCGGGGCCTACGAGCAGTACTTC.

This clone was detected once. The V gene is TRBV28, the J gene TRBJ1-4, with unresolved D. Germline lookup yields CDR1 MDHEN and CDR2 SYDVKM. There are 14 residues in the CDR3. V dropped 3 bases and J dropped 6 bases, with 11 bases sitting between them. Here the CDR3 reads CASSLTTYYEKLFF. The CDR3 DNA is TGTGCCAGCAGTTTGACGACTTATTATGAAAAACTGTTTTTT.

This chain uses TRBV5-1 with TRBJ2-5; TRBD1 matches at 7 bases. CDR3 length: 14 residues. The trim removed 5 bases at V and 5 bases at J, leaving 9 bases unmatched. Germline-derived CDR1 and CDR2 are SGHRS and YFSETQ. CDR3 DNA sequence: TGCGCCAGCAGAAGGACAGGTAGTGAGGAGACCCAGTACTTC. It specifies CASRRTGSEETQYF.

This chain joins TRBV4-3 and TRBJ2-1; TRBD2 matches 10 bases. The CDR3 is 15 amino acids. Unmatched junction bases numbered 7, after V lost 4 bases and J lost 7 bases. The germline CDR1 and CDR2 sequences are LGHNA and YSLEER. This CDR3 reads CASSPSSGSLNEQFF. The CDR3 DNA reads TGCGCCAGCAGCCCCTCTAGCGGGAGTTTAAATGAGCAGTTCTTC.

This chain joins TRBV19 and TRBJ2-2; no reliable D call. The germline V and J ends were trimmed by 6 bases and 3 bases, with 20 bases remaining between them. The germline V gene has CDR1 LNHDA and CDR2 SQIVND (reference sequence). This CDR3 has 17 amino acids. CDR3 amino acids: CASRPVRRSWDTGELFF. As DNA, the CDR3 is TGTGCCAGTAGGCCGGTGAGGAGATCGTGGGACACCGGGGAGCTGTTTTTT.

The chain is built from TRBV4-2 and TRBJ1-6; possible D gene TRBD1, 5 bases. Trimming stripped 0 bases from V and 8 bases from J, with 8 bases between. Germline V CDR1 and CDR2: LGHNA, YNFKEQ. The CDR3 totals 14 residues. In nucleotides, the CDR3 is TGTGCCAGCAGCCAAGACGGAGGGGATTCACCCCTCCACTTT. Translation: CASSQDGGDSPLHF.

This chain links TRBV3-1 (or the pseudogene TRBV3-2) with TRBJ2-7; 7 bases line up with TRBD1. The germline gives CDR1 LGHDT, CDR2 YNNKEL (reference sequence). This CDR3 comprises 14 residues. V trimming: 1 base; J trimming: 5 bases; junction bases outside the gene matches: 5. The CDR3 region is CASSQGQGSDEQYF. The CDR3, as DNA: TGTGCCAGCAGCCAAGGACAGGGATCGGACGAGCAGTACTTC.

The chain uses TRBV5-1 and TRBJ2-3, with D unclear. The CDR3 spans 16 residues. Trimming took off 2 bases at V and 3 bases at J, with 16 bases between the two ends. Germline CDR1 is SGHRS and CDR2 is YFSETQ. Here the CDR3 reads CASSLIARRSTDTQYF. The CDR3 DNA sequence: TGCGCCAGCAGCTTAATCGCCCGGCGGAGTACAGATACGCAGTATTTT.

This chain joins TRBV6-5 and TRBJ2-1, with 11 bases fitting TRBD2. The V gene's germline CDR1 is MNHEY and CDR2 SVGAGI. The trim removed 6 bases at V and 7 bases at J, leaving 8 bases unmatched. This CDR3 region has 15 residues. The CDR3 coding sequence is TGTGCCAGCAGCCCCGGGGCTAGCGGGAGGAATGAGCAGTTCTTC. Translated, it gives CASSPGASGRNEQFF.

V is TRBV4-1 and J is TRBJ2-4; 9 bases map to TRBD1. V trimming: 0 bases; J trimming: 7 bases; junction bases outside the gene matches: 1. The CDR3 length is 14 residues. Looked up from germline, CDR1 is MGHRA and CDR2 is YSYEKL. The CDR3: CASSQETGGNIQYF. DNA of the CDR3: TGCGCCAGCAGCCAAGAGACAGGGGGGAACATTCAGTACTTC.

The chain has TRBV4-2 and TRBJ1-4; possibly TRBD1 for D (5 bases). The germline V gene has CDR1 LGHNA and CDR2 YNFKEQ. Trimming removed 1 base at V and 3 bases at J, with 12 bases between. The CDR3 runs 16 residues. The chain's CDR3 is CASSQVLARANEKLFF. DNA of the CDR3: TGTGCCAGCAGCCAAGTTTTGGCCAGGGCTAATGAAAAACTGTTTTTT.

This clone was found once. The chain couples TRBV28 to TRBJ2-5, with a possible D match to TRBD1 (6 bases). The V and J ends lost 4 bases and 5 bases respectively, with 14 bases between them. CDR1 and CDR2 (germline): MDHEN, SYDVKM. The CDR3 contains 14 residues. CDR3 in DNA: TGTGCCAGCAGTTCTCCAGACAGGTCCGAGACCCAGTACTTC. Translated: CASSSPDRSETQYF.

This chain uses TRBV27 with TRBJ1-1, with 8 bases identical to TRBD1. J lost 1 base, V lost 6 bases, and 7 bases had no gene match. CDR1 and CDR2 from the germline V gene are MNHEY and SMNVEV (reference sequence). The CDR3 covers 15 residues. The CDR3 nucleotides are TGTGCCAGCAGATCCGGACAGGGACGGAACACTGAAGCTTTCTTT. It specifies CASRSGQGRNTEAFF.

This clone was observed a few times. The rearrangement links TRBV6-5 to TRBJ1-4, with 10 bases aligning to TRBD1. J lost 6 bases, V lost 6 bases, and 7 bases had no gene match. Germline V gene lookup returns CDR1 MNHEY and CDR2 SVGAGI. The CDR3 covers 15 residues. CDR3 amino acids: CASSLRQGADEKLFF. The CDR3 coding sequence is TGTGCCAGCAGCCTGAGACAGGGGGCTGATGAAAAACTGTTTTTT.

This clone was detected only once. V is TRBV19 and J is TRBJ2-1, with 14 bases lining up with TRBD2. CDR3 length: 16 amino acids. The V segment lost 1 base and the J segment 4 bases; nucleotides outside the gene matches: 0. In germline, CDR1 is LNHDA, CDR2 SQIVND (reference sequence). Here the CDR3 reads CASSIGLAGGYNEQFF. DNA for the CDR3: TGTGCCAGTAGTATAGGACTAGCGGGAGGGTACAATGAGCAGTTCTTC. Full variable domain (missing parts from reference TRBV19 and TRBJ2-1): DGGITQSPKYLFRKEGQNVTLSCEQNLNHDAMYWYRQDPGQGLRLIYYSQIVNDFQKGDIAEGYSVSREKKESFPLTVTSAQKNPTAFYLCASSIGLAGGYNEQFFGPGTRLTVL.

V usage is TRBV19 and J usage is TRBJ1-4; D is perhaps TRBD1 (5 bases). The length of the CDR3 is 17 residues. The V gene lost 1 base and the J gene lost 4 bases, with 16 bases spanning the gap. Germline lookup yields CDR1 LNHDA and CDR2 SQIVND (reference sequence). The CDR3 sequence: CASSIVTTVFSNEKLFF. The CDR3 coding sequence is TGTGCCAGTAGTATAGTGACGACAGTATTCAGTAATGAAAAACTGTTTTTT. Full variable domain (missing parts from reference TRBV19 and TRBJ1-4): DGGITQSPKYLFRKEGQNVTLSCEQNLNHDAMYWYRQDPGQGLRLIYYSQIVNDFQKGDIAEGYSVSREKKESFPLTVTSAQKNPTAFYLCASSIVTTVFSNEKLFFGSGTQLSVL.

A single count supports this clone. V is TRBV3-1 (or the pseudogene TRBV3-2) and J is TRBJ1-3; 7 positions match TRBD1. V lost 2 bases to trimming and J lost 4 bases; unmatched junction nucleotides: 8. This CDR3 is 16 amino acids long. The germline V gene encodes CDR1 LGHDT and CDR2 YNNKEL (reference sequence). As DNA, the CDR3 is TGTGCCAGCAGCCAAAGGCAGACAGGGTGGGGAAACACCATATATTTT. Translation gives CASSQRQTGWGNTIYF.

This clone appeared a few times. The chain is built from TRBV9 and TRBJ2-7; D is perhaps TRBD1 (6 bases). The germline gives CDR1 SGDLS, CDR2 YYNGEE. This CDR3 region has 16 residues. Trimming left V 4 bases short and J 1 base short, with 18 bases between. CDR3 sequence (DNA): TGTGCCAGCAGCCTCAATCGAGGGACACGATCCTACGAGCAGTACTTC. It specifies CASSLNRGTRSYEQYF.

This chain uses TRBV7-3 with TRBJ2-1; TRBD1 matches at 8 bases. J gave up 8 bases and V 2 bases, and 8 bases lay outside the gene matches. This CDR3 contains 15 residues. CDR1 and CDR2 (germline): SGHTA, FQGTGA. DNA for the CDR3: TGTGCCAGCAGCTTAGGCCAGGGGGCCCCGTATGAGCAGTTCTTC. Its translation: CASSLGQGAPYEQFF.

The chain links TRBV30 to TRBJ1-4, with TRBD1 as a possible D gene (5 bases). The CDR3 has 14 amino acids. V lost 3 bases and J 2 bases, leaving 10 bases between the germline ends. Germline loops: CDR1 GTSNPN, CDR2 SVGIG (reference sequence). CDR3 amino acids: CAWRAGLTNEKLFF. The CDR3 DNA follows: TGTGCCTGGAGGGCGGGACTCACTAATGAAAAACTGTTTTTT.

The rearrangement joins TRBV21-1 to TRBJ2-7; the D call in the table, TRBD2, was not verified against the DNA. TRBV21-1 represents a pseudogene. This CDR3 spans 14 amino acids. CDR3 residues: CASAKTASSYEQYF. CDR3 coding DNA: TGTGCCAGCGCAAAAACGGCTAGCTCCTACGAGCAGTACTTC.

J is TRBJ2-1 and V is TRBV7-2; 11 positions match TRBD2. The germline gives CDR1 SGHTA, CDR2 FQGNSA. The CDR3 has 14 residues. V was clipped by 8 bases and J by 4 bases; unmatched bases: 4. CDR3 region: CASGIAGGYNEQFF. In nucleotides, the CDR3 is TGTGCCAGCGGGATAGCGGGGGGGTACAATGAGCAGTTCTTC.

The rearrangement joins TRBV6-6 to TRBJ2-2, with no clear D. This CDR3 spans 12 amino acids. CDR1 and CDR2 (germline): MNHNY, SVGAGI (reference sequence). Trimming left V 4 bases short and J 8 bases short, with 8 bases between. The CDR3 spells CASSSQSGELFF. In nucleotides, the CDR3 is TGTGCCAGCAGTTCGCAGTCTGGGGAGCTGTTTTTT.

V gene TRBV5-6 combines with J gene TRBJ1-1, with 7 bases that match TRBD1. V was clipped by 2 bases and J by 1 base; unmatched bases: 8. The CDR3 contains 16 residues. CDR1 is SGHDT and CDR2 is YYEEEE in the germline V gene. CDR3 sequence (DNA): TGTGCCAGCAGCTTACTCTGGACAGGCCAGAACACTGAAGCTTTCTTT. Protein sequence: CASSLLWTGQNTEAFF.

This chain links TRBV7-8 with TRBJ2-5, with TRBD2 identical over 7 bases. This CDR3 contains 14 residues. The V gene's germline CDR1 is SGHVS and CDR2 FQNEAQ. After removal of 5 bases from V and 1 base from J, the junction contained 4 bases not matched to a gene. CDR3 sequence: CASSVREVQETQYF. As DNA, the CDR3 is TGTGCCAGCAGCGTCCGGGAGGTCCAAGAGACCCAGTACTTC.

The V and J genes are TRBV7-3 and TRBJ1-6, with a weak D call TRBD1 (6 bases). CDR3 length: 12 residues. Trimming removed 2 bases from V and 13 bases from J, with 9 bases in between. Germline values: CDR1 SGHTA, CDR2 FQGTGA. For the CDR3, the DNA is TGTGCCAGCAGCTTATCGAGGGGGCCCCTCCACTTT. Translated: CASSLSRGPLHF.

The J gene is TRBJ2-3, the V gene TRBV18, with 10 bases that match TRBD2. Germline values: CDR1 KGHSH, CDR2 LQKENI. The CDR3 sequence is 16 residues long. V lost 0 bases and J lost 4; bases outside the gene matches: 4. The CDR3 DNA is TGTGCCAGCTCACCACCGGCTAGCGGGGGTGCAGATACGCAGTATTTT. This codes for CASSPPASGGADTQYF.